This T cell receptor beta chain was profiled in a study of blood T cell repertoires in COVID-19. Repertoires were generated with immunoSEQ multiplex PCR, while TCRdb's copy carries only in-frame clones and drops some. The sample has some 150,000 clones, 79% seen once; the top ten hold just under 5%. This CDR3 region has 16 residues. In germline, CDR1 is SGHDT, CDR2 YYEEEE. V shed 4 bases, J shed 6 bases, and the junction held 6 bases outside the gene matches. This rearrangement joins TRBV5-6 to TRBJ1-6; TRBD1 matches 11 bases. The receptor comes from a woman aged 70 to 79 with COVID-19, enrolled during active disease. The sample taken for sequencing was peripheral blood. CDR3 amino acids: CASSLGTGGINSPLHF. In DNA, the CDR3 is TGTGCCAGCAGCCTCGGGACAGGGGGTATTAATTCACCCCTCCACTTT. Full variable domain (remainder filled in from reference TRBV5-6 and TRBJ1-6): DAGVTQSPTHLIKTRGQQVTLRCSPKSGHDTVSWYQQALGQGPQFIFQYYEEEERQRGNFPDRFSGHQFPNYSSELNVNALLLGDSALYLCASSLGTGGINSPLHFGNGTRLTVT.